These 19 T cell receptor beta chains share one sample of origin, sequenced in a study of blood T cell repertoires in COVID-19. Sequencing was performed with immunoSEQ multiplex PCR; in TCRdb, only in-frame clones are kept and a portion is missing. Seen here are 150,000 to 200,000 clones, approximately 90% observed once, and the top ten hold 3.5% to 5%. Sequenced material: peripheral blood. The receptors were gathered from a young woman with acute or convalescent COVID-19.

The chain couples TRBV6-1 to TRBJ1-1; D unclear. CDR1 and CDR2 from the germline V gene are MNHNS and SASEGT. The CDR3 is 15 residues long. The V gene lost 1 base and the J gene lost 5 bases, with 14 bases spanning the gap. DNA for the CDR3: TGTGCCAGCAGTGAAGTTGGCGGGGAAGGGACTGAAGCTTTCTTT. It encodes CASSEVGGEGTEAFF.

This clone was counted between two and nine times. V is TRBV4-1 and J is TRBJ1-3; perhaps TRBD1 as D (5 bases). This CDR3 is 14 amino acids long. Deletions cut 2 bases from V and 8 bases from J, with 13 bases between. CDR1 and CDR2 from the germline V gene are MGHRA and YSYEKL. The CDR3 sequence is CASSQTGLLDTIYF. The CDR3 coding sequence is TGCGCCAGCAGCCAAACAGGATTGCTTGACACCATATATTTT.

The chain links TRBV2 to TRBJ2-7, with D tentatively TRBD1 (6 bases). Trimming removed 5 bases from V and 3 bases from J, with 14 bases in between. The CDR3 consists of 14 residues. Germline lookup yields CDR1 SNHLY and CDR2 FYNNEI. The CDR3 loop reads CASSQSRGGYEQYF. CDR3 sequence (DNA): TGTGCCAGCAGTCAAAGCCGAGGGGGCTACGAGCAGTACTTC.

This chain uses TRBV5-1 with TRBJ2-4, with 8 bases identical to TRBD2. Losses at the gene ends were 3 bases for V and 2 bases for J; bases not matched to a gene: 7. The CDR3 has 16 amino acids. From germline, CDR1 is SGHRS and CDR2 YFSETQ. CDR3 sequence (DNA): TGCGCCAGCAGCTCCCTCGCGGGGGGCCCCAAAAACATTCAGTACTTC. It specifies CASSSLAGGPKNIQYF.

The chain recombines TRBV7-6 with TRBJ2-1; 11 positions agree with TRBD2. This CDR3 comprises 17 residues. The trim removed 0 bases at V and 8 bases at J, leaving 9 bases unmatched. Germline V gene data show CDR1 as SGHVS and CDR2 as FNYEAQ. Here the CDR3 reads CASSLAPPLAGGDEQFF. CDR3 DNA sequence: TGTGCCAGCAGCTTAGCGCCCCCATTAGCGGGAGGGGATGAGCAGTTCTTC.

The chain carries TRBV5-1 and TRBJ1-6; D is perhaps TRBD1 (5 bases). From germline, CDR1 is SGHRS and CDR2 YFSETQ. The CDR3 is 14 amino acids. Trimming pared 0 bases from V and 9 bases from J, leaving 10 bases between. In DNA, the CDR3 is TGCGCCAGCAGCTTGGACGGGGGAGCTTCACCCCTCCACTTT. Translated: CASSLDGGASPLHF.

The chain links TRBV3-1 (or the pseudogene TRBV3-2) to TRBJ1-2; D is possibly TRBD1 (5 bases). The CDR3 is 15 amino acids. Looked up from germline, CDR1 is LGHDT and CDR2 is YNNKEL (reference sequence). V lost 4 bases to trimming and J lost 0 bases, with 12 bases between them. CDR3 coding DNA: TGTGCCAGCAGCCCCGGGGGGGTCCCTAACTATGGCTACACCTTC. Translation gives CASSPGGVPNYGYTF.

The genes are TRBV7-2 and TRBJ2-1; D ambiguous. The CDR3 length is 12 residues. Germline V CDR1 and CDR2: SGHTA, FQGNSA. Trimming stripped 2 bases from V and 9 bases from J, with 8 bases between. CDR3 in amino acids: CASSLPPSEQFF. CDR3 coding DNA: TGTGCCAGCAGCTTACCCCCGAGTGAGCAGTTCTTC.

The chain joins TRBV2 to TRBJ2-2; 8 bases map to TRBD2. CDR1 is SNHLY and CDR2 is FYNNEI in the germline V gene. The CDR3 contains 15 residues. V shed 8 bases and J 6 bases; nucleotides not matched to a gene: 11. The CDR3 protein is CASDITGGPPGELFF. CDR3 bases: TGTGCCAGCGATATAACGGGAGGGCCCCCCGGGGAGCTGTTTTTT.

Here the CDR3 DNA reads TGTGCCAGCACTGTGAGTTCCTACGAGCAGTACTTC. This gives the protein CASTVSSYEQYF. This chain joins TRBV28 and TRBJ2-7; no clear D. Per germline, CDR1 MDHEN and CDR2 SYDVKM. This CDR3 is 12 amino acids long. V was clipped by 7 bases and J by 1 base, with 8 bases between them.

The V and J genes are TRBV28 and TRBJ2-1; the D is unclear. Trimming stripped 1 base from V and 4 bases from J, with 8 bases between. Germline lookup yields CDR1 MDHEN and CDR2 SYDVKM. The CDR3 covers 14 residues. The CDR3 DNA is TGTGCCAGCAGTTTATTCAGGAAATACAATGAGCAGTTCTTC. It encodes CASSLFRKYNEQFF.

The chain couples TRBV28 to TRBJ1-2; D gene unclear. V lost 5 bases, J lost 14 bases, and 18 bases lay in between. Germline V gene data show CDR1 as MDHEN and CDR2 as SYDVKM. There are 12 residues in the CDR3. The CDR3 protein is CASSPQGSELTF. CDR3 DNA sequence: TGTGCCAGCAGTCCACAAGGGAGCGAGTTAACCTTC.

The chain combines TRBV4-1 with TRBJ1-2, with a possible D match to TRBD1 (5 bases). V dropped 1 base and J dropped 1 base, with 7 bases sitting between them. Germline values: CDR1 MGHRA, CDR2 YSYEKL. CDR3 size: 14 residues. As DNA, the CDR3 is TGCGCCAGCAGCCAAGGACAGAATAACTATGGCTACACCTTC. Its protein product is CASSQGQNNYGYTF.

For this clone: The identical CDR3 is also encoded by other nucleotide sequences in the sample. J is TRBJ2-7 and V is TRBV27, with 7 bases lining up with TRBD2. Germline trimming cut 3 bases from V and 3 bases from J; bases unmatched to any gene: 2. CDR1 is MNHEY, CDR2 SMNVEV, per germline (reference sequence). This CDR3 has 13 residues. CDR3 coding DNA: TGTGCCAGCAGTTTGGGGACTAACTACGAGCAGTACTTC. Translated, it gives CASSLGTNYEQYF.

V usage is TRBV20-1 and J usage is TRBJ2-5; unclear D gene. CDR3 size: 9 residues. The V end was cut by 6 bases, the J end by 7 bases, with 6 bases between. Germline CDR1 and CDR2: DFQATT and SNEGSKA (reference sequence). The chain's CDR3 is CSASRTQYF. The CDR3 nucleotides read TGCAGTGCCAGTCGGACCCAGTACTTC.

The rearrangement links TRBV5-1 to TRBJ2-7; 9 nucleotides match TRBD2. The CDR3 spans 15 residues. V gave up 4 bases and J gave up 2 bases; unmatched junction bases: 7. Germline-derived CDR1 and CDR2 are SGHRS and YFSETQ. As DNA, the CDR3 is TGCGCCAGCAGCGTAATGACTAGCGGAACCTACGAGCAGTACTTC. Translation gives CASSVMTSGTYEQYF. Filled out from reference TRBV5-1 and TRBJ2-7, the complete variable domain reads KAGVTQTPRYLIKTRGQQVTLSCSPISGHRSVSWYQQTPGQGLQFLFEYFSETQRNKGNFPGRFSGRQFSNSRSEMNVSTLELGDSALYLCASSVMTSGTYEQYFGPGTRLTVT.

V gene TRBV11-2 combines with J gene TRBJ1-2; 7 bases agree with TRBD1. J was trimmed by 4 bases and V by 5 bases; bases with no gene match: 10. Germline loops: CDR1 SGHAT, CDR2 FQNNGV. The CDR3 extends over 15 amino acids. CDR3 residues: CASSQPTGWTYGYTF. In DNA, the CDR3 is TGTGCCAGCAGCCAACCGACAGGGTGGACCTATGGCTACACCTTC.

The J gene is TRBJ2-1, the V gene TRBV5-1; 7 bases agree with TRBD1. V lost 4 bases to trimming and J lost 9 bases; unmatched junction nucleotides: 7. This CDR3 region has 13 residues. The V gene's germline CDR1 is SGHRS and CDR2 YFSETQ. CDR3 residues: CASSARGLREQFF. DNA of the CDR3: TGCGCCAGCAGCGCGAGGGGGCTACGTGAGCAGTTCTTC.

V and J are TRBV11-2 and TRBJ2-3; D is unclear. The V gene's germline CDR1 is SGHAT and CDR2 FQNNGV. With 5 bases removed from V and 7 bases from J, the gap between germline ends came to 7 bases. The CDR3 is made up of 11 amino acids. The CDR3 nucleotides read TGTGCCAGCAGCCGTTACTATACGCAGTATTTT. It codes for CASSRYYTQYF.